This TCR beta chain stems from a study of blood T cell repertoires in COVID-19. Study-level background: Samples of COVID-19 (acute and convalescent) were obtained from the United States, Italy and Spain. Sample material is recorded as cDNA or gDNA derived from T cells, B-cell-depleted T cells, or PBMCs.

Authors' processing steps: Estimated nucleated cell counts came from reference gene primer amplification. Using immunoSEQ multiplex PCR, the repertoire was profiled, and TCRdb retains in-frame clones only, with some absent. For V, J and clone size, that table is used; D and trimming come from the DNA. The table has 150,000 to 200,000 clones, about nine tenths seen once. V was shortened by 11 bases and J by 5 bases, with 15 bases between the two germline ends. Germline V gene lookup returns CDR1 ENHRY and CDR2 SYGVKD. There are 12 residues in the CDR3. Patients of the Seattle cohort, enrolled during active infection, were followed longitudinally.

The origin of this receptor is a woman in her sixties or seventies with COVID-19, enrolled during active disease. Specimen: peripheral blood. The chain is built from TRBV10-3 and TRBJ2-5; D is perhaps TRBD2 (7 bases). The CDR3 reads CAGGGGTETQYF. Here the CDR3 DNA reads TGTGCCGGAGGGGGGGGGACCGAGACCCAGTACTTC.